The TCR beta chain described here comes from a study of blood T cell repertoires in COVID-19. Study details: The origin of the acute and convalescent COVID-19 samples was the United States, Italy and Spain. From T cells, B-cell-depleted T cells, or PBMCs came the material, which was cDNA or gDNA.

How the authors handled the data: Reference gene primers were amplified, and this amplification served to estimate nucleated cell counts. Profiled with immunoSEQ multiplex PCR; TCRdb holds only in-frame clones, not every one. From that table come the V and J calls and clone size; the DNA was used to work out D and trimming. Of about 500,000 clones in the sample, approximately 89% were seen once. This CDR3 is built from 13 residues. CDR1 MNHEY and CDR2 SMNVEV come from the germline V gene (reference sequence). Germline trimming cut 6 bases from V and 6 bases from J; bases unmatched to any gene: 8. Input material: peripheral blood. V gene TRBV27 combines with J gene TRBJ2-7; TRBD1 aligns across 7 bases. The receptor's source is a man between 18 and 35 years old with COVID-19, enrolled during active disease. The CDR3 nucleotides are TGTGCCAGCAGCTACAGGGGAACCGGCGAGCAGTACTTC. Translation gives CASSYRGTGEQYF.